This is a list of T cell receptor beta chains from one sample in a study of PD-1 blockade in classical Hodgkin lymphoma. Only in-frame clones appear in the TCRdb table, and some are missing; sequencing was by immunoSEQ multiplex PCR. The table includes roughly 50,000 clones, nearly 90% detected once. Specimen: peripheral blood mononuclear cells (PBMCs), collected before the fourth cycle of nivolumab. The receptors come from a human donor with classical Hodgkin lymphoma. Both conserved end residues are part of each CDR3. The D gene is left open where the match is weak. Where a row states a size, it is once, few, many or the class of an expanded clone; other rows omit it.

CDR3aa: CASSYREVVYNEQFF; CDR3nt: TGTGCCAGCTCATACCGGGAGGTCGTTTACAATGAGCAGTTCTTC; v_gene: TRBV18; j_gene: TRBJ2-1; len: 15; d_gene: TRBD2; abundance: NA
CDR3aa: CASRQEWVTEAFF; CDR3nt: TGTGCCAGCAGGCAAGAATGGGTTACTGAAGCTTTCTTT; v_gene: TRBV7-6; j_gene: TRBJ1-1; len: 13; d_gene: NA; abundance: NA
CDR3aa: CASSITGERKLFF; CDR3nt: TGTGCCAGTAGTATCACCGGAGAGAGGAAACTGTTTTTT; v_gene: TRBV19; j_gene: TRBJ1-4; len: 13; d_gene: NA; abundance: NA
CDR3aa: CASSLGQALFGTEAFF; CDR3nt: TGTGCCAGCTCACTTGGACAGGCCCTTTTTGGCACTGAAGCTTTCTTT; v_gene: TRBV18; j_gene: TRBJ1-1; len: 16; d_gene: TRBD1; abundance: few
CDR3aa: CASSSLADYEQYF; CDR3nt: TGCGCCAGCAGCTCCCTAGCGGACTACGAGCAGTACTTC; v_gene: TRBV5-1; j_gene: TRBJ2-7; len: 13; d_gene: TRBD2; abundance: NA
CDR3aa: CASSHDRDQPQHF; CDR3nt: TGTGCCAGCAGCCACGACAGAGATCAGCCCCAGCATTTT; v_gene: TRBV7-9; j_gene: TRBJ1-5; len: 13; d_gene: NA; abundance: NA
CDR3aa: CASSISQGMGLNEQFF; CDR3nt: TGTGCCAGCAGCATCTCACAGGGGATGGGGCTCAATGAGCAGTTCTTC; v_gene: TRBV7-8; j_gene: TRBJ2-1; len: 16; d_gene: TRBD1; abundance: NA
CDR3aa: CASSSYSNQPQHF; CDR3nt: TGTGCCAGCAGCTCGTATAGCAATCAGCCCCAGCATTTT; v_gene: TRBV7-2; j_gene: TRBJ1-5; len: 13; d_gene: NA; abundance: NA
CDR3aa: CASNILGREAEAFF; CDR3nt: TGTGCCAGCAACATTCTTGGGCGGGAGGCTGAAGCTTTCTTT; v_gene: TRBV6-5; j_gene: TRBJ1-1; len: 14; d_gene: NA; abundance: NA
CDR3aa: CASSLRTGSYNEQFF; CDR3nt: TGTGCCAGCAGTTTGAGGACAGGTTCATACAATGAGCAGTTCTTC; v_gene: TRBV27; j_gene: TRBJ2-1; len: 15; d_gene: TRBD1; abundance: NA
CDR3aa: CASSVQTGQGYTF; CDR3nt: TGTGCCAGCAGTGTACAGACAGGGCAAGGCTACACCTTC; v_gene: TRBV25-1; j_gene: TRBJ1-2; len: 13; d_gene: TRBD1; abundance: NA
CDR3aa: CASSLSGTGNTIYF; CDR3nt: TGTGCCAGCAGTTTATCAGGGACTGGAAACACCATATATTTT; v_gene: TRBV6-6; j_gene: TRBJ1-3; len: 14; d_gene: NA; abundance: NA
CDR3aa: CASSNGYGYTF; CDR3nt: TGTGCCAGCAGTAACGGGTATGGCTACACCTTC; v_gene: TRBV2; j_gene: TRBJ1-2; len: 11; d_gene: NA; abundance: NA
CDR3aa: CSTDRYNEQFF; CDR3nt: TGCAGTACGGACAGGTACAATGAGCAGTTCTTC; v_gene: TRBV20-1; j_gene: TRBJ2-1; len: 11; d_gene: TRBD1; abundance: NA
CDR3aa: CASSLIIREQYF; CDR3nt: TGTGCCAGCAGCTTAATCATTCGCGAGCAGTACTTC; v_gene: TRBV7-8; j_gene: TRBJ2-7; len: 12; d_gene: NA; abundance: NA
CDR3aa: CASSLTGGGSYEQYF; CDR3nt: TGTGCCAGCAGCCTCACAGGGGGTGGCTCCTACGAGCAGTACTTC; v_gene: TRBV5-4; j_gene: TRBJ2-7; len: 15; d_gene: TRBD1; abundance: NA
CDR3aa: CASSLDYGPYEQYF; CDR3nt: TGCGCCAGCAGCTTGGACTACGGGCCTTACGAGCAGTACTTC; v_gene: TRBV5-1; j_gene: TRBJ2-7; len: 14; d_gene: NA; abundance: NA
CDR3aa: CASSLDLGFNGYTF; CDR3nt: TGTGCCAGCAGCTTAGATCTGGGTTTTAATGGCTACACCTTC; v_gene: TRBV11-2; j_gene: TRBJ1-2; len: 14; d_gene: NA; abundance: NA
CDR3aa: CASSDLTGGPQGDTQYF; CDR3nt: TGTGCCAGCAGTGACCTCACAGGGGGCCCCCAGGGGGATACGCAGTATTTT; v_gene: TRBV25-1; j_gene: TRBJ2-3; len: 17; d_gene: TRBD1; abundance: NA
CDR3aa: CASSLNVGPKVNNEQFF; CDR3nt: TGTGCCAGCAGCTTAAACGTCGGACCAAAAGTTAACAATGAGCAGTTCTTC; v_gene: TRBV7-4; j_gene: TRBJ2-1; len: 17; d_gene: NA; abundance: NA
CDR3aa: CATSATSSYNEQFF; CDR3nt: TGTGCCACCAGCGCCACGAGCTCCTACAATGAGCAGTTCTTC; v_gene: TRBV15; j_gene: TRBJ2-1; len: 14; d_gene: NA; abundance: NA
CDR3aa: CASSSGTGANVLTF; CDR3nt: TGTGCTAGCAGCTCAGGGACCGGGGCCAACGTCCTGACTTTC; v_gene: TRBV7-7; j_gene: TRBJ2-6; len: 14; d_gene: NA; abundance: few
CDR3aa: CASSQPYLGQVEKLFF; CDR3nt: TGCGCCAGCAGCCAACCTTACTTGGGGCAAGTCGAAAAACTGTTTTTT; v_gene: TRBV4-1; j_gene: TRBJ1-4; len: 16; d_gene: NA; abundance: NA